What follows are 24 T cell receptor beta chains derived from one specimen sequenced in a study of pediatric ulcerative colitis. Some clones are missing from TCRdb's copy, which holds only in-frame ones; the method was immunoSEQ multiplex PCR. The sample holds approximately 14,000 clones, just under 90% seen once. The specimen was blood. The receptors were gathered from a boy aged 5-17 years with moderate ulcerative colitis.

The chain combines TRBV7-6 with TRBJ2-7; TRBD2 matches 10 bases. Germline V gives CDR1 SGHVS, CDR2 FNYEAQ. The CDR3 is 14 residues long. V shed 4 bases, J shed 7 bases, and the junction held 7 bases outside the gene matches. CDR3 region: CASSSSGGSGEQYF. In nucleotides, the CDR3 is TGTGCCAGCAGCTCTAGCGGGGGCTCGGGAGAGCAGTACTTC.

The J gene is TRBJ1-2, the V gene TRBV11-2; no definite D call. V lost 8 bases, J lost 2 bases, and 9 bases lay in between. This CDR3 is built from 12 residues. CDR1 is SGHAT and CDR2 is FQNNGV in the germline V gene. The DNA for the CDR3 is TGTGCCAGCGGCCGGCAGAACTATGGCTACACCTTC. Its translation: CASGRQNYGYTF.

The chain has TRBV11-3 and TRBJ2-5; either TRBD1 or TRBD2 may supply D (5 bases each). CDR1 is SGHNT, CDR2 YENEEA, per germline. The CDR3 has 19 amino acids. Between the trimmed V and J ends, which lost 1 base and 5 bases, there was a span of 26 bases. Here the CDR3 reads CASSLVGPGRPFIFETQYF. The CDR3 DNA sequence: TGTGCCAGCAGCTTAGTGGGACCGGGACGGCCCTTTATTTTTGAGACCCAGTACTTC.

The chain combines TRBV2 with TRBJ2-7; D is possibly TRBD1 (5 bases). The CDR3 has 10 residues. Germline V CDR1 and CDR2: SNHLY, FYNNEI. Trimming shortened V by 10 bases and J by 7 bases, and 11 bases separated the two germline ends. Here the CDR3 reads CAILGQEQYF. The CDR3 DNA reads TGTGCCATCCTAGGACAAGAGCAGTACTTC.

V gene TRBV19 combines with J gene TRBJ2-6; perhaps TRBD1 as D (6 bases). Trimming took off 11 bases at V and 0 bases at J, with 14 bases between the two ends. Germline V gene lookup returns CDR1 LNHDA and CDR2 SQIVND (reference sequence). The CDR3 contains 15 residues. CDR3 region: CASNGGYSGANVLTF. CDR3 nucleotides: TGTGCCTCTAATGGGGGCTACTCTGGGGCCAACGTCCTGACTTTC.

V gene TRBV10-3 combines with J gene TRBJ1-4, with D uncertain. V was shortened by 3 bases and J by 3 bases, with 5 bases between the two germline ends. Looked up from germline, CDR1 is ENHRY and CDR2 is SYGVKD. The CDR3 length is 13 residues. CDR3 sequence: CAISDSSNEKLFF. The CDR3 nucleotides are TGTGCCATCAGTGACAGCTCTAATGAAAAACTGTTTTTT.

This clone was observed a single time. The chain combines TRBV11-2 with TRBJ2-3; D gene uncertain. V gave up 1 base and J gave up 6 bases, with 5 bases separating them. Looked up from germline, CDR1 is SGHAT and CDR2 is FQNNGV. This CDR3 contains 12 residues. The CDR3 loop is CASSLGIDTQYF. The CDR3 DNA follows: TGTGCCAGCAGCTTAGGGATCGATACGCAGTATTTT.

This clone has only one observation. The gene calls are TRBV11-2 and TRBJ2-3; D not resolved. V was pared by 3 bases and J by 0 bases, with 10 bases between. The CDR3 is 15 amino acids. CDR1 and CDR2 (germline): SGHAT, FQNNGV. The CDR3 loop reads CASSFTVASTDTQYF. Here the CDR3 DNA reads TGTGCCAGCAGCTTTACAGTGGCTAGCACAGATACGCAGTATTTT.

This clone occurred once. The rearrangement joins TRBV7-9 to TRBJ2-1; no definite D call. Trimming shortened V by 5 bases and J by 5 bases, and 16 bases separated the two germline ends. Germline CDR1 reads SEHNR; CDR2 reads FQNEAQ (reference sequence). The CDR3 has 15 amino acids. This CDR3 reads CASSPSWAVNNEQFF. The CDR3 region has the DNA TGTGCCAGCAGCCCGTCGTGGGCGGTTAACAATGAGCAGTTCTTC.

The chain is built from TRBV28 and TRBJ2-2; D is perhaps TRBD1 (5 bases). This CDR3 has 13 residues. V was clipped by 8 bases and J by 1 base, with 8 bases between them. Per the germline V gene, CDR1 is MDHEN and CDR2 is SYDVKM. The CDR3: CASRQMNTGELFF. CDR3 sequence (DNA): TGTGCCAGCCGACAGATGAACACCGGGGAGCTGTTTTTT. Using reference TRBV28 and TRBJ2-2 for the parts outside the CDR3, the full variable domain is DVKVTQSSRYLVKRTGEKVFLECVQDMDHENMFWYRQDPGLGLRLIYFSYDVKMKEKGDIPEGYSVSREKKERFSLILESASTNQTSMYLCASRQMNTGELFFGEGSRLTVL.

For the CDR3, the DNA is TGCGCCAGCAGCTTGGCGGCGGAGGCGGTAGAGACCCAGTACTTC. Its translation is CASSLAAEAVETQYF. The chain couples TRBV5-1 to TRBJ2-5; a possible D gene is TRBD2 (5 bases). Germline lookup yields CDR1 SGHRS and CDR2 YFSETQ. CDR3 length equals 15 residues. The V and J ends lost 0 bases and 4 bases respectively, with 13 bases between them. Together with reference TRBV5-1 and TRBJ2-5, the CDR3 gives the full variable domain: KAGVTQTPRYLIKTRGQQVTLSCSPISGHRSVSWYQQTPGQGLQFLFEYFSETQRNKGNFPGRFSGRQFSNSRSEMNVSTLELGDSALYLCASSLAAEAVETQYFGPGTRLLVL.

The V and J genes are TRBV7-8 and TRBJ2-2; D unresolved. Trimming took 1 base from V and 0 from J, leaving 12 bases between them. The CDR3 totals 17 residues. Germline loops: CDR1 SGHVS, CDR2 FQNEAQ. Here the CDR3 DNA reads TGTGCCAGCAGCTTAGATAGATGGGCCACGAACACCGGGGAGCTGTTTTTT. It specifies CASSLDRWATNTGELFF.

V is TRBV2 and J is TRBJ2-7; maybe TRBD1 (5 bases). CDR3 size: 12 residues. From germline, CDR1 is SNHLY and CDR2 FYNNEI. The V end was cut by 6 bases, the J end by 2 bases, with 8 bases between. The CDR3 bases are TGTGCCAGCAGCCGACAGCCCTACGAGCAGTACTTC. It encodes CASSRQPYEQYF. Filled out from reference TRBV2 and TRBJ2-7, the complete variable domain reads EPEVTQTPSHQVTQMGQEVILRCVPISNHLYFYWYRQILGQKVEFLVSFYNNEISEKSEIFDDQFSVERPDGSNFTLKIRSTKLEDSAMYFCASSRQPYEQYFGPGTRLTVT.

This sequence joins TRBV30 and TRBJ2-7; 15 positions match TRBD2. V shed 2 bases and J 2 bases; nucleotides not matched to a gene: 10. The CDR3 is 18 amino acids. Per germline, CDR1 GTSNPN and CDR2 SVGIG (reference sequence). This CDR3 reads CAWSPAIGLAGGTYEQYF. The CDR3 DNA follows: TGTGCCTGGAGTCCAGCAATTGGACTAGCGGGAGGGACCTACGAGCAGTACTTC.

This chain connects TRBV27 to TRBJ2-5; TRBD2 might be the D (6 bases). This CDR3 is built from 13 residues. V dropped 5 bases and J dropped 7 bases, with 14 bases sitting between them. CDR1 and CDR2 from the germline V gene are MNHEY and SMNVEV (reference sequence). The CDR3 loop is CASSPLRRGTQYF. The CDR3 DNA sequence: TGTGCCAGCAGTCCCCTGAGGCGGGGGACCCAGTACTTC.

In nucleotides, the CDR3 is TGTGCCAGTAGTACGTGGACAGGGCCCCATCAGCCCCAGCATTTT. Translated: CASSTWTGPHQPQHF. The chain has TRBV19 and TRBJ1-5; 8 bases are shared with TRBD1. CDR3 size: 15 residues. Germline V CDR1 and CDR2: LNHDA, SQIVND (reference sequence). V was clipped by 4 bases and J by 5 bases; unmatched bases: 7. The variable domain in full, with the rest retrieved from reference TRBV19 and TRBJ1-5, is DGGITQSPKYLFRKEGQNVTLSCEQNLNHDAMYWYRQDPGQGLRLIYYSQIVNDFQKGDIAEGYSVSREKKESFPLTVTSAQKNPTAFYLCASSTWTGPHQPQHFGDGTRLSIL.

CDR3 sequence (DNA): TGTGCCAGCAGTTTTATCGCATGGAGTGGCTACACCTTC. Its protein is CASSFIAWSGYTF. V is TRBV28 and J is TRBJ1-2; D remains unclear. The V gene's germline CDR1 is MDHEN and CDR2 SYDVKM. The CDR3 is 13 residues long. Trimming left V 3 bases short and J 7 bases short, with 12 bases between.

This clone was detected only a few times. V usage is TRBV6-5 and J usage is TRBJ1-2; D possibly corresponds to TRBD1 (6 bases). The CDR3 has 12 amino acids. The V gene lost 5 bases and the J gene lost 6 bases, with 10 bases spanning the gap. Germline V gene lookup returns CDR1 MNHEY and CDR2 SVGAGI. Here the CDR3 reads CASSTNRDGYTF. The DNA for the CDR3 is TGTGCCAGCAGTACGAACAGGGATGGCTACACCTTC.

J is TRBJ2-1 and V is TRBV2; D is unclear. V shed 7 bases and J shed 2 bases, with 12 bases lying between them. There are 14 residues in the CDR3. Germline V gives CDR1 SNHLY, CDR2 FYNNEI. The CDR3 DNA follows: TGTGCCAGCATGGGCACGGATACCTACAATGAGCAGTTCTTC. Translating gives CASMGTDTYNEQFF.

The V call is TRBV4-1, the J call TRBJ2-5, with TRBD1 as a possible D gene (5 bases). The germline V gene encodes CDR1 MGHRA and CDR2 YSYEKL. This CDR3 spans 15 amino acids. Trimming pared 3 bases from V and 5 bases from J, leaving 16 bases between. The CDR3 DNA sequence: TGCGCCAGCAGCCACCCCGCAGGGTCTGGGGAGACCCAGTACTTC. Protein product: CASSHPAGSGETQYF.

The chain joins TRBV7-8 to TRBJ2-1; D gene uncertain. CDR1 is SGHVS, CDR2 FQNEAQ, per germline. The CDR3 runs 18 residues. The germline V and J ends were trimmed by 1 base and 2 bases, with 18 bases remaining between them. The CDR3 nucleotides are TGTGCCAGCAGCTTAGGATTGTTCGGTGCGCAGCCCTACAATGAGCAGTTCTTC. The encoded protein is CASSLGLFGAQPYNEQFF.

The V gene is TRBV15, the J gene TRBJ1-4; D is unresolved. CDR1 LNHNV and CDR2 YYDKDF come from the germline V gene (reference sequence). The ends were cut back, 3 bases at V and 11 bases at J, with 13 bases in the middle. The CDR3 has 13 amino acids. This CDR3 reads CATSRGDHGKLFF. CDR3 bases: TGTGCCACCAGCAGGGGTGACCATGGGAAACTGTTTTTT. Full variable domain (outside the CDR3, taken from reference TRBV15 and TRBJ1-4): DAMVIQNPRYQVTQFGKPVTLSCSQTLNHNVMYWYQQKSSQAPKLLFHYYDKDFNNEADTPDNFQSRRPNTSFCFLDIRSPGLGDTAMYLCATSRGDHGKLFFGSGTQLSVL.

The CDR3, as DNA: TGCGCCAGCAGCGAACAGGGAGAAAGGGTCGAGCAGTACTTC. Translated, it gives CASSEQGERVEQYF. V usage is TRBV5-1 and J usage is TRBJ2-7; D is perhaps TRBD1 (6 bases). Looked up from germline, CDR1 is SGHRS and CDR2 is YFSETQ. The CDR3 has 14 amino acids. Trimming cost V 4 bases and J 6 bases, with 17 bases left between them.

This rearrangement joins TRBV6-5 to TRBJ2-1; D perhaps matches TRBD2 (6 bases). Trimming took 6 bases from V and 6 from J, leaving 12 bases between them. The CDR3 sequence is 13 residues long. CDR1 is MNHEY and CDR2 is SVGAGI in the germline V gene. The CDR3 DNA reads TGTGCCAGCAGCGAGGGACTCCTCAATGAGCAGTTCTTC. It specifies CASSEGLLNEQFF.